This TCR beta chain was identified during a study of CD8+ T cells in alopecia areata. Regarding the study as a whole: TCRs were shared less clearly across patients than in mice, possibly for HLA-related reasons. Normal-skin resident alphabeta T cells also appear among scalp sample sequences.

Peripheral blood and lesional scalp punch biopsies came from alopecia areata patients. PBMCs yielded sorted CD4+ and CD8+ T cells. CDR3 size: 13 residues. Trimming shortened V by 2 bases and J by 4 bases, and 3 bases separated the two germline ends. Per the germline V gene, CDR1 is SGHTA and CDR2 is FQGNSA. Once RNA had been extracted, it was reverse transcribed into cDNA to act as the sequencing template. The data were produced by immunoSEQ multiplex PCR, yet TCRdb's version contains in-frame clones alone and is incomplete. The data hold about 30,000 clones, with 62% observed a single time. As to this clone: Its target is not known.

The chain employs TRBV7-2 and TRBJ2-6, with no clear D. Sequenced: NKG2D-high CD8+ T cells sorted from blood. This clonotype was obtained from a human donor with alopecia areata. CDR3 coding DNA: TGTGCCAGCAGCTTACAGGGGGCCAACGTCCTGACTTTC. Translating gives CASSLQGANVLTF.